This TCR beta chain was sequenced for a study of naive and memory T cell subsets. Amplification of ligated cDNA took four PCR rounds with SP2 and nested alpha and beta constant primers. TCRdb re-called the 5' RACE reads through MiXCR, storing one row per CDR3 protein. The sample has approximately 52,000 distinct CDR3 sequences, around 5% seen once. The sample holds many counts of this clonotype. TCR cDNA received a 3' ligated oligonucleotide that carried a UMI. CDR1 and CDR2 (germline): MNHEY, SVGEGT. The CDR3 runs 13 residues. Trimming took off 8 bases at V and 6 bases at J, with 13 bases between the two ends.

The receptor comes from a female donor in good health. This sequence joins TRBV6-2 or TRBV6-3 and TRBJ1-4; D unclear. DNA for the CDR3: TGTGCCAGCGGAGAACAGCGGGATGAAAAACTGTTTTTT. Protein sequence: CASGEQRDEKLFF.